The T cell receptor (beta chain) under discussion was sequenced for a study of CD8 T cells in ankylosing spondylitis. MiXCR, run by TCRdb on the 5' RACE reads, gives a single entry per CDR3 protein. Of approximately 300,000 distinct CDR3 sequences listed, approximately 8.2% are singletons. Study-level results: Characteristic, it appeared, of ankylosing spondylitis blood was a TCR beta motif of about eight highly homologous variants. Some of these motif variants have turned up before, in reports on reactive arthritis synovial fluid and blood.

The CDR3 runs 15 residues. CDR1 and CDR2 from the germline V gene are SEHNR and FQNEAQ (reference sequence). Trimming pared 2 bases from V and 5 bases from J, leaving 13 bases between. Concerning this clonotype itself: The antigen remains undetermined.

This TCR was sampled from a male donor with ankylosing spondylitis. Sequenced input: blood, either unsorted or a sorted T cell fraction (not recorded which). J is TRBJ2-1 and V is TRBV7-9; D possibly matches TRBD1 or TRBD2 (6 bases each). The CDR3 here is CASSLSGARHNEQFF. CDR3 nucleotides: TGTGCCAGCAGCTTATCGGGGGCTCGGCACAATGAGCAGTTCTTC.